The sequence of this TCR beta chain was determined in a study of T cells expressing NK-cell markers. The CDR3 extends over 17 amino acids. Germline V gene data show CDR1 as MGHDK and CDR2 as SYGVNS. Using the 5' RACE reads, TCRdb records one entry per CDR3 protein without DNA. The sample has 200,000 to 300,000 distinct CDR3 sequences. This sequence joins TRBV25-1 and TRBJ2-4; the TRBD1 assignment by TCRdb is unverifiable without DNA. The sequence came from a woman aged 18 to 75 in good health. Sequencing used blood T cells: a sorted CD56 or NKG2C T cell subset, CD4+ or CD8+ T cells, or bulk PBMC T cells (not recorded which). The CDR3: CASSEYEDRLAKNIQYF.